Presented here are 15 T cell receptor beta chains from one specimen sequenced in a study of cytomegalovirus exposure and HLA in healthy donors. A multiplex PCR was run with 60 Vbeta primers and 13 Jbeta primers. Assay: immunoSEQ multiplex PCR; the TCRdb copy retains only in-frame clones and omits some. The repertoire holds 70,000 to 85,000 clones, around 60% seen once, with 4% to 4.5% in the top ten. The material sequenced was PBMCs. All receptors come from a male donor in good health and CMV-seropositive.

CDR3: CASTPSGRENEQYF. The CDR3 nucleotides read TGTGCCAGCACTCCTAGCGGGAGGGAAAACGAGCAGTACTTC. The chain links TRBV28 to TRBJ2-7; 12 bases fit TRBD2. This CDR3 comprises 14 residues. The trim removed 7 bases at V and 5 bases at J, leaving 6 bases unmatched. Germline assignment: CDR1 MDHEN and CDR2 SYDVKM.

In this sample, this clone turned up a few times. A junction end diverges from the germline sequence, so it may reflect a read error. The chain combines TRBV30 with TRBJ1-2; a possible D gene is TRBD1 (6 bases). The CDR3 loop spans 14 amino acids. Per germline, CDR1 GTSNPN and CDR2 SVGIG (reference sequence). The CDR3 DNA follows: TGTGCCTGGACCCCGGGGACAAATAACTATGGCTACCCCTTC. Encoded protein: CAWTPGTNNYGYPF. The full variable domain, its missing parts supplied by reference TRBV30 and TRBJ1-2, is SQTIHQWPATLVQPVGSPLSLECTVEGTSNPNLYWYRQAAGRGLQLLFYSVGIGQISSEVPQNLSASRPQDRQFILSSKKLLLSDSGFYLCAWTPGTNNYGYPFGSGTRLTVV.

The chain combines TRBV28 with TRBJ1-3; D is perhaps TRBD1 (6 bases). V was pared by 5 bases and J by 4 bases, with 12 bases between. This CDR3 spans 14 amino acids. Per germline, CDR1 MDHEN and CDR2 SYDVKM. CDR3 nucleotides: TGTGCCAGCAGTCCCCCGACAGGCGGAAACACCATATATTTT. It translates to CASSPPTGGNTIYF.

The chain combines TRBV11-2 with TRBJ1-5, with D tentatively TRBD1 (5 bases). This CDR3 comprises 16 residues. The germline V gene encodes CDR1 SGHAT and CDR2 FQNNGV. The V end lost 0 bases, the J end lost 3 bases, and 12 bases lay between the germline ends. The CDR3, as DNA: TGTGCCAGCAGCTTAGAATCAGGGTATCCCAATCAGCCCCAGCATTTT. Encoded protein: CASSLESGYPNQPQHF.

This rearrangement joins TRBV11-2 to TRBJ2-2; 7 bases are a match to TRBD1. V dropped 5 bases and J dropped 5; count of bases not matched to a gene: 8. This CDR3 is 15 amino acids long. The germline CDR1 and CDR2 sequences are SGHAT and FQNNGV. The CDR3 is CASSLSTGLTGELFF. DNA for the CDR3: TGTGCCAGCAGCCTATCGACAGGGTTAACCGGGGAGCTGTTTTTT.

The gene calls are TRBV7-9 and TRBJ1-6; D is unclear. Trimming stripped 5 bases from V and 9 bases from J, with 17 bases between. Germline lookup yields CDR1 SEHNR and CDR2 FQNEAQ (reference sequence). This CDR3 has 15 residues. CDR3 in amino acids: CASSTNRGVTSPLHF. The CDR3 region has the DNA TGTGCCAGCAGCACCAACCGCGGGGTTACTTCACCCCTCCACTTT.

This clone was found a few times. The chain's CDR3 is CARLGQPKETQYF. The CDR3 DNA reads TGCGCCAGGCTGGGACAGCCCAAAGAGACCCAGTACTTC. The chain uses TRBV10-1 and TRBJ2-5; 7 bases line up with TRBD1. Germline loops: CDR1 WNHNN, CDR2 SYGVQD (reference sequence). Trimming cost V 9 bases and J 3 bases; bases outside gene matches: 7. The CDR3 consists of 13 residues.

The chain links TRBV15 to TRBJ2-5; D is possibly TRBD2 (5 bases). Trimming shortened V by 3 bases and J by 5 bases, and 16 bases separated the two germline ends. CDR1 LNHNV and CDR2 YYDKDF come from the germline V gene (reference sequence). The CDR3 runs to 15 residues. CDR3 DNA sequence: TGTGCCACCAGCAGGGCCCCCGGGATCGGCGAGACCCAGTACTTC. It yields the protein CATSRAPGIGETQYF. The full variable domain, in which reference TRBV15 and TRBJ2-5 provide the parts outside the CDR3, is DAMVIQNPRYQVTQFGKPVTLSCSQTLNHNVMYWYQQKSSQAPKLLFHYYDKDFNNEADTPDNFQSRRPNTSFCFLDIRSPGLGDTAMYLCATSRAPGIGETQYFGPGTRLLVL.

In this sample, this clone turned up many times. The CDR3 bases are TGTGCCAGCAGCCTAAGATCGGTAAGGGGGAACACTGAAGCTTTCTTT. Its protein is CASSLRSVRGNTEAFF. The chain employs TRBV7-2 and TRBJ1-1; D perhaps matches TRBD1 (5 bases). CDR3 length: 16 residues. Germline CDR1 reads SGHTA; CDR2 reads FQGNSA. The V and J ends lost 5 bases and 1 base respectively, with 17 bases between them. The variable domain in full, completed from reference TRBV7-2 and TRBJ1-1, reads GAGVSQSPSNKVTEKGKDVELRCDPISGHTALYWYRQSLGQGLEFLIYFQGNSAPDKSGLPSDRFSAERTGGSVSTLTIQRTQQEDSAVYLCASSLRSVRGNTEAFFGQGTRLTVV.

The chain employs TRBV6-5 and TRBJ1-1; TRBD1 is a possible D gene (6 bases). The CDR3 sequence is 16 residues long. Germline lookup yields CDR1 MNHEY and CDR2 SVGAGI. Trimming removed 2 bases from V and 8 bases from J, with 21 bases in between. CDR3 amino acids: CASSYVGRGRGQEAFF. CDR3 in DNA: TGTGCCAGCAGTTACGTAGGAAGGGGACGTGGACAGGAAGCTTTCTTT.

V and J are TRBV7-2 and TRBJ1-5, with 7 nucleotides matching TRBD1. Germline-derived CDR1 and CDR2 are SGHTA and FQGNSA. There are 15 residues in the CDR3. Trimming at V came to 5 bases and at J to 3 bases, leaving 7 bases not matched to a gene. In DNA form, the CDR3 reads TGTGCCAGCAGCGGGCCGGGACAGCTCAATCAGCCCCAGCATTTT. Its protein product is CASSGPGQLNQPQHF.

This clone was picked up a small number of times. J is TRBJ1-4 and V is TRBV15; 8 nucleotides agree with TRBD1. The V segment lost 9 bases and the J segment 7 bases; nucleotides outside the gene matches: 7. This CDR3 has 13 residues. The germline V gene encodes CDR1 LNHNV and CDR2 YYDKDF (reference sequence). The CDR3 nucleotides are TGTGCCACAAGTGAAACAGGGGGTGAAAAACTGTTTTTT. Its translation is CATSETGGEKLFF. The full variable domain, with the rest looked up from reference TRBV15 and TRBJ1-4, is DAMVIQNPRYQVTQFGKPVTLSCSQTLNHNVMYWYQQKSSQAPKLLFHYYDKDFNNEADTPDNFQSRRPNTSFCFLDIRSPGLGDTAMYLCATSETGGEKLFFGSGTQLSVL.

This clone showed up just a few times. The chain employs TRBV27 and TRBJ1-1; 9 positions match TRBD1. V was clipped by 4 bases and J by 7 bases; unmatched bases: 4. The CDR3 covers 13 residues. Per germline, CDR1 MNHEY and CDR2 SMNVEV (reference sequence). CDR3 region: CASSSGTGNEAFF. CDR3 bases: TGTGCCAGCAGTTCCGGGACAGGGAATGAAGCTTTCTTT.

J is TRBJ2-2 and V is TRBV18; 8 positions match TRBD1. V lost 3 bases to trimming and J lost 1 base; unmatched junction nucleotides: 7. CDR1 is KGHSH, CDR2 LQKENI, per germline. The CDR3 totals 17 residues. The CDR3 sequence: CASSPMGGQGNTGELFF. In nucleotides, the CDR3 is TGTGCCAGCTCACCGATGGGAGGACAGGGGAACACCGGGGAGCTGTTTTTT.

This clone was seen a few times. The chain has TRBV5-1 and TRBJ2-3, with 8 positions matching TRBD2. V was pared by 5 bases and J by 0 bases, with 5 bases of the junction left unmatched. Per the germline V gene, CDR1 is SGHRS and CDR2 is YFSETQ. The CDR3 is 15 amino acids. The CDR3 protein is CASRSGLASTDTQYF. CDR3 coding DNA: TGCGCCAGCAGGTCCGGACTAGCAAGCACAGATACGCAGTATTTT.